This is a list of T cell receptor beta chains from one sample in a study of response to subunit inactivated influenza vaccine. TCRdb reanalysed the RT-PCR reads using MiXCR and keeps one entry per CDR3 protein. The sample has 450,000 to 600,000 distinct CDR3 sequences, around 7.9% seen once. The material sequenced was PBMCs from blood, taken roughly 24 months after vaccination. The source is a man between 50 and 69 years old who received an inactivated influenza vaccine. Both conserved end residues are part of each CDR3. Each record gives: V gene, J gene, clone size, D gene, CDR3 protein, CDR3 DNA. D genes are given only for firm matches. Rows give clone size only sometimes, using once, few, many, or a class for an expanded clone.

V: TRBV20-1
J: TRBJ2-1
size: -
D: -
CDR3: CSAPVSPYNEQFF
DNA: TGCAGTGCCCCCGTGTCCCCCTACAATGAGCAGTTCTTC

V: TRBV5-1
J: TRBJ2-7
size: few
D: -
CDR3: CASSSHLAGDEQYF
DNA: TGCGCCAGCAGCTCCCACTTAGCAGGGGACGAGCAGTACTTC

V: TRBV20-1
J: TRBJ2-3
size: -
D: TRBD2
CDR3: CSARAASGYYTDTQYF
DNA: TGCAGTGCTAGAGCAGCTAGCGGTTATTACACAGATACGCAGTATTTT

V: TRBV27
J: TRBJ1-5
size: many
D: -
CDR3: CASSLSGVGRRGNQPQHF
DNA: TGTGCCAGCAGTTTATCAGGCGTGGGCAGACGGGGCAATCAGCCCCAGCATTTT

V: TRBV7-7
J: TRBJ2-5
size: many
D: -
CDR3: CASSLSGGQETQYF
DNA: TGTGCCAGCAGCTTATCTGGGGGGCAAGAGACCCAGTACTTC

V: TRBV30
J: TRBJ2-2
size: few
D: -
CDR3: CAWIYTGELFF
DNA: TGTGCCTGGATCTACACCGGGGAGCTGTTTTTT

V: TRBV4-1
J: TRBJ1-4
size: many
D: -
CDR3: CASRPTDFNEKLFF
DNA: TGCGCCAGCAGGCCGACGGATTTTAATGAAAAACTGTTTTTT

V: TRBV30
J: TRBJ2-2
size: many
D: -
CDR3: CAWDTTSTGELFF
DNA: TGTGCCTGGGATACCACTTCCACCGGGGAGCTGTTTTTT

V: TRBV7-2
J: TRBJ2-7
size: -
D: -
CDR3: CASSLAPSLEQYF
DNA: TGTGCCAGCAGCTTAGCACCCTCTCTCGAGCAGTACTTC

V: TRBV20-1
J: TRBJ2-1
size: -
D: -
CDR3: CSARPGQRPYNEQFF
DNA: TGCAGTGCTAGACCTGGGCAGCGACCCTACAATGAGCAGTTCTTC

V: TRBV10-3
J: TRBJ2-5
size: many
D: -
CDR3: CAISESLGAYQETQYF
DNA: TGTGCCATCAGTGAGTCGTTGGGCGCCTACCAAGAGACCCAGTACTTC

V: TRBV5-8
J: TRBJ2-2
size: -
D: -
CDR3: CASSFEGFNTGELFF
DNA: TGTGCCAGCAGCTTCGAGGGTTTTAACACCGGGGAGCTGTTTTTT

V: TRBV20-1
J: TRBJ2-1
size: few
D: TRBD2
CDR3: CSARGAGREGLLSYNEQFF
DNA: TGCAGTGCTAGAGGCGCTGGGCGGGAGGGCCTTTTGAGCTACAATGAGCAGTTCTTC

V: TRBV28
J: TRBJ2-3
size: few
D: TRBD2
CDR3: CASSLPLLAGGSTDTQYF
DNA: TGTGCCAGCAGTTTACCTCTACTAGCGGGGGGCAGCACAGATACGCAGTATTTT

V: TRBV3-1
J: TRBJ2-3
size: -
D: TRBD2
CDR3: CASSRTNSGGTSTDTQYF
DNA: TGTGCCAGCAGCCGGACGAATAGCGGGGGGACTAGCACAGATACGCAGTATTTT

V: TRBV14
J: TRBJ1-1
size: many
D: -
CDR3: CASSQAQGGWAEAFF
DNA: TGTGCCAGCAGCCAAGCGCAAGGGGGTTGGGCTGAAGCTTTCTTT

V: TRBV9
J: TRBJ2-3
size: few
D: -
CDR3: CASSPHPASTDTQYF
DNA: TGTGCCAGCAGCCCCCACCCAGCCAGTACAGATACGCAGTATTTT

V: TRBV15
J: TRBJ2-5
size: -
D: TRBD1
CDR3: CATSREGRQGEETQYF
DNA: TGTGCCACCAGCAGAGAAGGGAGACAGGGGGAAGAGACCCAGTACTTC